This T cell receptor beta chain comes out of a study of regulatory T cells in long-lasting Graves disease. CDR3 length: 13 amino acids. Trimming cost V 5 bases and J 5 bases, with 12 bases left between them. Germline V gene sequence: CDR1 MNHNS, CDR2 SASEGT. Assembly of TCR beta libraries relied on iRepertoire HTBI primers together with Arm-PCR of CDR3 regions. A single record per CDR3 protein comes from TCRdb applying MiXCR to the multiplex PCR reads. The repertoire consists of over 450,000 distinct CDR3 sequences, with 20% to 25% occurring once and the leading ten covering 6.5% to 9%. This clonotype occurred a few times. Time point meaning: persistent/refractory GD, antithyroid drugs over 5 years with positive TRAb. Generation of the TCR library employed RNA extracted from PBMCs.

This material consisted of peripheral blood mononuclear cells (PBMCs), taken when the disease was refractory, from a patient treated with antithyroid drugs. The sequence was collected from a female donor with Graves disease. V usage is TRBV6-1 and J usage is TRBJ1-2; D call uncertain. For the CDR3, the DNA is TGTGCCAGCAGTATAAATACAGTTTATGGCTACACCTTC. Its protein is CASSINTVYGYTF.